This T cell receptor beta chain stems from a study of CXCR3-negative and CXCR3-positive naive CD8 T cells. Study summary: The total count of TRB reads reached around 130 million, and each library contributed about 1.5 +/- 0.3 million.

Researchers reported sorting every CD8+ T cell subset in triplicate, 300,000 cells per sort. In the case of this clonotype: Its target is not known.

General observations from the study: Naive subsets had comparable surface CD5, so TRB CDR3 properties gauged TCR strength. With respect to TRBV-TRBJ usage, naive CXCR3-negative and CXCR3-positive cells were similar; memory differed. Hydrophobicity was higher for TRB CDR3s found in CXCR3-positive naive cells than in CXCR3-negative naive cells.

Germline CDR1 is SGHDN and CDR2 is FVKESK. The CDR3 extends over 19 amino acids. Through 5' RACE with UMI labels, the TRB cDNA libraries were prepared. TCRdb reprocessed the 5' RACE reads, keeping one entry per CDR3 protein, no DNA. The sample has some 99,000 distinct CDR3 sequences. The clonotype comes from a human donor in good health. Some clones in this sample may be carry-over from other donors' samples. This chain joins TRBV14 and TRBJ2-2; absent DNA, TCRdb's TRBD1 call cannot be checked. What was sequenced was naive CXCR3+ CD8+ T cells from blood. Subset: CD45RO-CCR7+CD27+CD95- naive CD8+ T cells expressing CXCR3 (TNR3+). CDR3 loop: CASSLRSQGLGTDTGELFF.